A selection of T cell receptor beta chains follows, all from one sample in a study of a mutant IDH1 vaccine in newly diagnosed glioma. Profiled with immunoSEQ multiplex PCR; TCRdb holds only in-frame clones, not every one. The table lists about 88,000 clones, roughly 87% of them singletons. The sample here was PBMCs, taken from a glioma patient treated with radiotherapy, temozolomide or both. The origin of the receptors is a man aged 35 to 55 with glioma. Some clones in this sample may be carry-over from other donors' samples. CDR3s include the opening cysteine and the closing phenylalanine or tryptophan. Each record gives: D gene, V gene, clone size, J gene, CDR3 protein, CDR3 DNA. D genes are given only for firm matches. Not every row has a clone size; where given, it reads once, few, many or a size class.

d_call: .
v_call: TRBV19
clone_size: .
j_call: TRBJ1-6
cdr3_aa: CASSIGGGSPLHF
cdr3_nt: TGTGCCAGTAGTATAGGGGGAGGTTCACCCCTCCACTTT

d_call: TRBD1
v_call: TRBV6-6
clone_size: .
j_call: TRBJ1-4
cdr3_aa: CASSYGQGGEKLFF
cdr3_nt: TGTGCCAGCAGTTACGGACAGGGGGGTGAAAAACTGTTTTTT

d_call: .
v_call: TRBV6-1
clone_size: .
j_call: TRBJ1-5
cdr3_aa: CASTRGAGTDQPQHF
cdr3_nt: TGTGCCAGCACCCGAGGGGCAGGGACCGATCAGCCCCAGCATTTT

d_call: TRBD2
v_call: TRBV6-5
clone_size: .
j_call: TRBJ2-7
cdr3_aa: CASSYSGGGEQYF
cdr3_nt: TGTGCCAGCAGTTACTCGGGGGGGGGAGAGCAGTACTTC

d_call: .
v_call: TRBV11-2
clone_size: .
j_call: TRBJ1-2
cdr3_aa: CASSYAFGGQVEGYTF
cdr3_nt: TGTGCCAGCAGTTACGCATTTGGGGGACAAGTTGAAGGCTACACCTTC

d_call: TRBD1
v_call: TRBV10-1
clone_size: few
j_call: TRBJ1-5
cdr3_aa: CASKRQGAYGNQPQHF
cdr3_nt: TGCGCCAGCAAAAGGCAGGGGGCATATGGCAATCAGCCCCAGCATTTT

d_call: .
v_call: TRBV2
clone_size: few
j_call: TRBJ1-4
cdr3_aa: CASSERGEKLFF
cdr3_nt: TGTGCCAGCAGTGAGCGGGGAGAAAAACTGTTTTTT

d_call: .
v_call: TRBV7-9
clone_size: .
j_call: TRBJ1-4
cdr3_aa: CASSLTSTNEKLFF
cdr3_nt: TGTGCCAGCAGCTTGACGTCAACTAATGAAAAACTGTTTTTT

d_call: TRBD1
v_call: TRBV18
clone_size: few
j_call: TRBJ2-2
cdr3_aa: CASSPTTGTGELFF
cdr3_nt: TGTGCCAGCTCTCCCACGACAGGGACCGGGGAGCTGTTTTTT

d_call: TRBD1
v_call: TRBV5-4
clone_size: .
j_call: TRBJ1-1
cdr3_aa: CASNSPGQAAEAFF
cdr3_nt: TGTGCCAGCAACTCTCCGGGACAGGCTGCTGAAGCTTTCTTT

d_call: .
v_call: TRBV5-1
clone_size: .
j_call: TRBJ1-2
cdr3_aa: CASSLVFAAEDGYTF
cdr3_nt: TGCGCCAGCAGCTTGGTTTTTGCGGCAGAAGATGGCTACACCTTC

d_call: .
v_call: TRBV10-1
clone_size: .
j_call: TRBJ1-5
cdr3_aa: CASSGSVNQPQHF
cdr3_nt: TGCGCCAGCAGTGGGTCTGTGAATCAGCCCCAGCATTTT

d_call: TRBD2
v_call: TRBV19
clone_size: .
j_call: TRBJ2-1
cdr3_aa: CASSLSGGYNEQFF
cdr3_nt: TGTGCCAGTAGTCTTAGCGGGGGCTACAATGAGCAGTTCTTC

d_call: .
v_call: TRBV5-1
clone_size: .
j_call: TRBJ1-5
cdr3_aa: CASSLSGDDYQPQHF
cdr3_nt: TGCGCCAGCAGCTTGAGTGGGGACGACTATCAGCCCCAGCATTTT

d_call: .
v_call: TRBV19
clone_size: .
j_call: TRBJ2-6
cdr3_aa: CASSVWEAGANVLTF
cdr3_nt: TGTGCCAGTAGTGTCTGGGAGGCCGGGGCCAACGTCCTGACTTTC

d_call: .
v_call: TRBV6-5
clone_size: .
j_call: TRBJ2-7
cdr3_aa: CASSYQGPLGEQYF
cdr3_nt: TGTGCCAGCAGTTATCAGGGGCCTCTGGGAGAGCAGTACTTC

d_call: .
v_call: TRBV4-3
clone_size: .
j_call: TRBJ2-7
cdr3_aa: CASSQDRIQGRVYEQYF
cdr3_nt: TGCGCCAGCAGCCAAGATCGTATACAGGGACGGGTCTACGAGCAGTACTTC

d_call: .
v_call: TRBV5-6
clone_size: .
j_call: TRBJ2-1
cdr3_aa: CASSFRAGPGGNEQFF
cdr3_nt: TGTGCCAGCAGCTTCCGGGCCGGCCCTGGGGGGAATGAGCAGTTCTTC

d_call: .
v_call: TRBV5-1
clone_size: .
j_call: TRBJ1-1
cdr3_aa: CASSFSGFNTEAFF
cdr3_nt: TGCGCCAGCAGCTTCTCGGGTTTTAACACTGAAGCTTTCTTT

d_call: TRBD1
v_call: TRBV5-1
clone_size: .
j_call: TRBJ1-2
cdr3_aa: CASSLQDRHSYGYTF
cdr3_nt: TGCGCCAGCAGCTTACAGGACAGGCACTCCTATGGCTACACCTTC

d_call: .
v_call: TRBV6-1
clone_size: .
j_call: TRBJ1-4
cdr3_aa: CASSERWGTNEKLFF
cdr3_nt: TGTGCCAGCAGTGAGAGGTGGGGGACTAATGAAAAACTGTTTTTT

d_call: .
v_call: TRBV2
clone_size: .
j_call: TRBJ2-3
cdr3_aa: CASGDWRHTDTQYF
cdr3_nt: TGTGCCAGCGGGGACTGGCGGCACACAGATACGCAGTATTTT

d_call: TRBD1
v_call: TRBV2
clone_size: .
j_call: TRBJ1-6
cdr3_aa: CASSEAGTGWSPLHF
cdr3_nt: TGTGCCAGCAGTGAAGCAGGGACAGGGTGGTCACCCCTCCACTTT

d_call: .
v_call: TRBV29-1
clone_size: .
j_call: TRBJ1-5
cdr3_aa: CSVSDSNQPQHF
cdr3_nt: TGCAGCGTTAGTGATAGCAATCAGCCCCAGCATTTT

d_call: .
v_call: TRBV30
clone_size: .
j_call: TRBJ2-6
cdr3_aa: CAWLQGFGANVLTF
cdr3_nt: TGTGCCTGGCTCCAGGGTTTCGGGGCCAACGTCCTGACTTTC

d_call: .
v_call: TRBV5-1
clone_size: .
j_call: TRBJ2-2
cdr3_aa: CASSLGGGLAGELFF
cdr3_nt: TGCGCCAGCAGCTTGGGCGGGGGCCTGGCCGGGGAGCTGTTTTTT

d_call: .
v_call: TRBV6-1
clone_size: .
j_call: TRBJ2-7
cdr3_aa: CASSEAGGGSYEQYF
cdr3_nt: TGTGCCAGCAGTGAAGCAGGTGGGGGGTCCTACGAGCAGTACTTC

d_call: .
v_call: TRBV6-6
clone_size: .
j_call: TRBJ2-5
cdr3_aa: CASSYGRETQYF
cdr3_nt: TGTGCCAGCAGTTACGGACGAGAGACCCAGTACTTC

d_call: .
v_call: TRBV29-1
clone_size: .
j_call: TRBJ1-5
cdr3_aa: CSVEGDGDQPQHF
cdr3_nt: TGCAGCGTTGAAGGGGACGGGGATCAGCCCCAGCATTTT

d_call: .
v_call: TRBV7-8
clone_size: .
j_call: TRBJ1-3
cdr3_aa: CASSPPGLWSGNTIYF
cdr3_nt: TGTGCCAGCAGCCCTCCTGGTTTGTGGTCTGGAAACACCATATATTTT

d_call: TRBD1
v_call: TRBV6-5
clone_size: once
j_call: TRBJ1-6
cdr3_aa: CASRIGTGNSPLHF
cdr3_nt: TGTGCCAGCAGAATTGGGACAGGGAATTCACCCCTCCACTTT

d_call: TRBD1
v_call: TRBV7-6
clone_size: .
j_call: TRBJ2-7
cdr3_aa: CASSSRGPGEQYF
cdr3_nt: TGTGCCAGCAGCTCAAGGGGGCCGGGCGAGCAGTACTTC

d_call: TRBD2
v_call: TRBV14
clone_size: .
j_call: TRBJ2-5
cdr3_aa: CASSQTSGWEETQYF
cdr3_nt: TGTGCCAGCAGCCAAACTAGCGGGTGGGAAGAGACCCAGTACTTC

d_call: .
v_call: TRBV29-1
clone_size: few
j_call: TRBJ1-4
cdr3_aa: CSGPREKLFF
cdr3_nt: TGCAGCGGGCCGCGTGAAAAACTGTTTTTT

d_call: .
v_call: TRBV6-5
clone_size: few
j_call: TRBJ1-1
cdr3_aa: CASRNMNTEAFF
cdr3_nt: TGTGCCAGCAGGAACATGAACACTGAAGCTTTCTTT

d_call: .
v_call: TRBV15
clone_size: .
j_call: TRBJ1-2
cdr3_aa: CATSRDPGIANYGYTF
cdr3_nt: TGTGCCACCAGCAGAGATCCGGGGATAGCTAACTATGGCTACACCTTC

d_call: .
v_call: TRBV5-4
clone_size: .
j_call: TRBJ1-2
cdr3_aa: CAIRTGLGYTF
cdr3_nt: TGTGCCATCAGAACAGGGTTGGGCTACACCTTC